The clone carrying this T cell receptor beta chain was seen just once. Its antigen is unidentified. The CDR3 totals 15 residues. Germline assignment: CDR1 SGHRS and CDR2 YFSETQ. The J segment lost 5 bases and the V segment lost 4 bases, leaving 8 bases of the junction unmatched. One entry per CDR3 protein, called by TCRdb with MiXCR from the PCR reads. Of just over 20,000 distinct CDR3 sequences listed, roughly 61% are singletons. These data originate in a study of vaccination and CD4 T cells after COVID-19. Study at large: Each enrolled participant received a two-dose regimen of either BNT162b2 or mRNA-1273 vaccine. Blood was drawn a median roughly 68 days post second dose, range 14 to 241.

Broader study findings: Detection of a median roughly 87% of reactive clones in convalescent patients was confined to the period after vaccination. Post-vaccination reactive clonotypes (median roughly 40) did not differ significantly from post-infection (21).

The input for sequencing was CD4+ T cells from blood, taken before SARS-CoV-2 vaccination. This TCR came from a human donor who had recovered from COVID-19. The chain combines TRBV5-1 with TRBJ2-3; 9 nucleotides align to TRBD1. The CDR3 region has the DNA TGCGCCAGCAGCCTTTCCGGGACAGGGCGAGATACGCAGTATTTT. Protein: CASSLSGTGRDTQYF.